This entry lists 31 T cell receptor beta chains sequenced from one sample in a study of shared clonotypes between healthy human individuals. The repertoire was sequenced with immunoSEQ multiplex PCR; TCRdb's copy has only in-frame clones and lacks some. In the table there are fewer than 700,000 clones, roughly 79% of which are singletons. Sequencing was performed on PBMCs. These receptors originate from a woman in her 40s in good health. Some clones in this sample may be carry-over from other donors' samples.

In this sample, this clone turned up many times. The chain has TRBV7-9 and TRBJ2-7; the match to TRBD2 covers 12 bases. The length of the CDR3 is 14 residues. Germline V CDR1 and CDR2: SEHNR, FQNEAQ (reference sequence). The V gene end was trimmed by 3 bases and the J gene end by 5 bases; junction bases not matched to a gene: 2. The CDR3 here is CASSFRLAGDEQYF. CDR3 in DNA: TGTGCCAGCAGCTTCAGACTAGCGGGAGACGAGCAGTACTTC.

This clone was detected only once. Mismatch with germline at one junction end may stem from a read error. Other DNA sequences in the same sample also yield this CDR3. The gene calls are TRBV13 and TRBJ2-2, with D uncertain. CDR3 length equals 15 residues. From germline, CDR1 is PRHDT and CDR2 FYEKMQ (reference sequence). DNA for the CDR3: TGCGCCAGCAGCTTAGGATTTCGGGACACCGGGGAGCTGTTTTTT. Protein product: CASSLGFRDTGELFF.

The J gene is TRBJ2-1, the V gene TRBV27; D not resolved. Germline lookup yields CDR1 MNHEY and CDR2 SMNVEV (reference sequence). CDR3 size: 12 residues. CDR3 sequence (DNA): TGTGCTACCCACGATTCCTACAATGAGCAGTTCTTC. It specifies CATHDSYNEQFF.

V is TRBV5-1 and J is TRBJ1-2, with TRBD1 identical over 7 bases. V gave up 0 bases and J gave up 4 bases; unmatched junction bases: 6. This CDR3 spans 15 amino acids. CDR1 SGHRS and CDR2 YFSETQ come from the germline V gene. The CDR3 region is CASSLAGTDFYGYTF. Written as DNA, the CDR3 is TGCGCCAGCAGCTTGGCCGGGACAGACTTCTATGGCTACACCTTC.

The chain employs TRBV28 and TRBJ2-5, with D possibly matching TRBD1 (5 bases). This CDR3 is built from 14 residues. Trimming left V 8 bases short and J 5 bases short, with 18 bases between. Germline V CDR1 and CDR2: MDHEN, SYDVKM. CDR3 sequence reads: CASAGSRVWETQYF. The CDR3 region has the DNA TGTGCCAGCGCCGGGTCCAGGGTCTGGGAGACCCAGTACTTC. Together with reference TRBV28 and TRBJ2-5, the CDR3 gives the full variable domain: DVKVTQSSRYLVKRTGEKVFLECVQDMDHENMFWYRQDPGLGLRLIYFSYDVKMKEKGDIPEGYSVSREKKERFSLILESASTNQTSMYLCASAGSRVWETQYFGPGTRLLVL.

This chain joins TRBV7-3 and TRBJ2-2; D unresolved. The CDR3 spans 13 residues. The ends were cut back, 0 bases at V and 6 bases at J, with 5 bases in the middle. Germline assignment: CDR1 SGHTA and CDR2 FQGTGA. The CDR3 sequence is CASSLTVAGELFF. Here the CDR3 DNA reads TGTGCCAGCAGCTTAACGGTCGCCGGGGAGCTGTTTTTT.

This rearrangement joins TRBV6-1 to TRBJ2-5; D remains unclear. The germline V and J ends were trimmed by 5 bases and 2 bases, with 12 bases remaining between them. The CDR3 is 14 residues long. Germline-derived CDR1 and CDR2 are MNHNS and SASEGT. CDR3 sequence reads: CASSSLRKQETQYF. The CDR3 DNA reads as TGTGCCAGCAGTTCCTTGCGGAAGCAAGAGACCCAGTACTTC.

Of note for this clone: A far larger clone is just one base off, so this is likely a read error. The chain has TRBV29-1 and TRBJ2-7, with 10 bases lining up with TRBD2. The CDR3 totals 16 residues. CDR1 is SQVTM, CDR2 ANQGSEA, per germline. The DNA for the CDR3 is TGCAGCGTTGAAGGGCTAGCGGGAGCGGACCCGGACGAGCAGTGCTTC. This codes for CSVEGLAGADPDEQCF.

This clone has just one count. J is TRBJ2-2 and V is TRBV10-3; the D is unclear. The CDR3 is made up of 15 amino acids. CDR1 ENHRY and CDR2 SYGVKD come from the germline V gene. Between the trimmed V and J ends, which lost 2 bases and 4 bases, there was a span of 11 bases. CDR3 in amino acids: CAISETDPATGELFF. The CDR3 DNA follows: TGTGCCATCAGTGAGACAGACCCGGCCACCGGGGAGCTGTTTTTT.

This clone was detected only a few times. This chain uses TRBV5-4 with TRBJ1-2, with D possibly being TRBD1 (6 bases). Germline values: CDR1 SGHNT, CDR2 YYREEE (reference sequence). The CDR3 spans 14 residues. V shed 4 bases and J shed 4 bases, with 14 bases lying between them. The CDR3 here is CASSPTGEIYGYTF. In nucleotides, the CDR3 is TGTGCCAGCAGCCCGACAGGAGAGATCTATGGCTACACCTTC.

The chain employs TRBV6-1 and TRBJ1-3; D call uncertain. Trimming left V 5 bases short and J 0 bases short, with 8 bases between. The CDR3 loop spans 14 amino acids. CDR1 is MNHNS and CDR2 is SASEGT in the germline V gene. The CDR3 spells CASSLPNSGNTIYF. Here the CDR3 DNA reads TGTGCCAGCAGTCTCCCCAACTCTGGAAACACCATATATTTT.

This clone showed up just once. The chain employs TRBV10-2 and TRBJ2-3, with D hard to call. The length of the CDR3 is 15 residues. Trimming stripped 0 bases from V and 3 bases from J, with 10 bases between. CDR1 and CDR2 from the germline V gene are WSHSY and SAAADI. The CDR3 sequence is CASSESNWGTDTQYF. As DNA, the CDR3 is TGCGCCAGCAGTGAGTCGAATTGGGGAACAGATACGCAGTATTTT.

The CDR3 nucleotides are TGTGCCAGCAGCTGGGGCGGAGGGGGCAGCACTGAAGCTTTCTTT. Translation gives CASSWGGGGSTEAFF. This chain uses TRBV11-3 with TRBJ1-1; 7 bases are a match to TRBD1. The CDR3 is 15 residues long. The germline V gene encodes CDR1 SGHNT and CDR2 YENEEA. Trimming at V came to 4 bases and at J to 4 bases, leaving 9 bases not matched to a gene.

The V call is TRBV7-2, the J call TRBJ2-5; TRBD2 matches at 7 bases. CDR3 length: 15 residues. Germline V gene data show CDR1 as SGHTA and CDR2 as FQGNSA. J was trimmed by 5 bases and V by 0 bases; bases with no gene match: 6. The CDR3 here is CASSLASGPGETQYF. The DNA for the CDR3 is TGTGCCAGCAGCTTAGCTAGCGGGCCCGGGGAGACCCAGTACTTC.

The CDR3 region is CASSGTGQRFNQPQHF. CDR3 bases: TGTGCCAGTAGTGGGACGGGACAGCGATTCAATCAGCCCCAGCATTTT. The chain combines TRBV19 with TRBJ1-5; 7 nucleotides align to TRBD1. CDR1 is LNHDA, CDR2 SQIVND, per germline (reference sequence). The V gene end was trimmed by 5 bases and the J gene end by 3 bases; junction bases not matched to a gene: 10. CDR3 length: 16 amino acids.

The chain couples TRBV7-9 to TRBJ1-5; TRBD1 might be the D (6 bases). There are 16 residues in the CDR3. The V gene's germline CDR1 is SEHNR and CDR2 FQNEAQ (reference sequence). Trimming removed 5 bases at V and 8 bases at J, with 22 bases between. The CDR3, as DNA: TGTGCCAGCAGCCGACGGTGGAGCAGGGGCGTAAAGCCCCAGCATTTT. It yields the protein CASSRRWSRGVKPQHF.

V is TRBV28 and J is TRBJ2-7, with a possible D match to TRBD2 (6 bases). Deletions cut 6 bases from V and 0 bases from J, with 12 bases between. CDR1 and CDR2 from the germline V gene are MDHEN and SYDVKM. CDR3 size: 14 residues. Written as DNA, the CDR3 is TGTGCCAGCAGGGGCGGCGGGGCCTCCTACGAGCAGTACTTC. It yields the protein CASRGGGASYEQYF.

The V and J genes are TRBV30 and TRBJ2-2; D gene ambiguous. The CDR3 covers 12 residues. Trimming pared 2 bases from V and 3 bases from J, leaving 4 bases between. CDR1 is GTSNPN and CDR2 is SVGIG in the germline V gene (reference sequence). Here the CDR3 DNA reads TGTGCCTGGAGTCGGTACACCGGGGAGCTGTTTTTT. Amino acids: CAWSRYTGELFF. Using reference TRBV30 and TRBJ2-2 for the parts outside the CDR3, the full variable domain is SQTIHQWPATLVQPVGSPLSLECTVEGTSNPNLYWYRQAAGRGLQLLFYSVGIGQISSEVPQNLSASRPQDRQFILSSKKLLLSDSGFYLCAWSRYTGELFFGEGSRLTVL.

The rearrangement joins TRBV5-4 to TRBJ2-7; D unresolved. CDR3 length: 14 residues. The ends were cut back, 3 bases at V and 0 bases at J, with 10 bases in the middle. Germline V gene sequence: CDR1 SGHNT, CDR2 YYREEE (reference sequence). The CDR3: CASSSETSSYEQYF. The CDR3 DNA is TGTGCCAGCAGCTCGGAGACGAGCTCCTACGAGCAGTACTTC. Based on the CDR3 plus reference TRBV5-4 and TRBJ2-7, the full variable domain is ETGVTQSPTHLIKTRGQQVTLRCSSQSGHNTVSWYQQALGQGPQFIFQYYREEENGRGNFPPRFSGLQFPNYSSELNVNALELDDSALYLCASSSETSSYEQYFGPGTRLTVT.

This clone has a handful of counts. V usage is TRBV11-2 and J usage is TRBJ2-5, with 9 bases matching TRBD1. Matching the DNA end better, TRBJ2-7 makes the J call doubtful. CDR3 length equals 15 residues. The germline V gene has CDR1 SGHAT and CDR2 FQNNGV. In DNA, the CDR3 is TGTGCCAGCAGCTTGCAGACAGGGGGGGGTTACGAGCAGTACTTC. Encoded protein: CASSLQTGGGYEQYF.

This clone occurred once. This chain joins TRBV5-6 and TRBJ2-5; 7 bases line up with TRBD1. The junction had 10 bases not matched to a gene; V was cut back by 4 bases and J by 4 bases. Germline-derived CDR1 and CDR2 are SGHDT and YYEEEE. The CDR3 is made up of 15 amino acids. In DNA, the CDR3 is TGTGCCAGCAGCATTGTCCGGGACAGAACAGAGACCCAGTACTTC. It specifies CASSIVRDRTETQYF.

This clone was recorded only once. This chain links TRBV29-1 with TRBJ2-3; 9 positions agree with TRBD2. Germline V gene data show CDR1 as SQVTM and CDR2 as ANQGSEA. V lost 3 bases, J lost 3 bases, and 7 bases stayed unmatched. The CDR3 is 15 amino acids. The DNA for the CDR3 is TGCAGCGTTGACATTAGCGGGAGTATAACAGATACGCAGTATTTT. Protein: CSVDISGSITDTQYF.

To note about this clone: The sample contains more than one DNA sequence encoding this CDR3. This sequence joins TRBV7-8 and TRBJ2-5, with TRBD1 as a possible D gene (6 bases). The germline CDR1 and CDR2 sequences are SGHVS and FQNEAQ. The CDR3 is made up of 14 amino acids. Trimming left V 1 base short and J 5 bases short, with 11 bases between. The CDR3 loop is CASSLGGRGETQYF. DNA of the CDR3: TGTGCCAGCAGCTTAGGGGGGCGCGGCGAGACCCAGTACTTC.

This clone was seen only a few times. The chain combines TRBV27 with TRBJ2-5; 8 bases map to TRBD2. With V trimmed by 0 bases and J by 2 bases, 5 bases remained unmatched. Germline CDR1 reads MNHEY; CDR2 reads SMNVEV (reference sequence). This CDR3 contains 16 residues. The CDR3 sequence is CASSLSPSGPQETQYF. In nucleotides, the CDR3 is TGTGCCAGCAGTTTATCTCCTAGCGGGCCGCAAGAGACCCAGTACTTC.

Of note for this clone: The same CDR3 is also encoded by other DNA sequences in this sample. This chain uses TRBV27 with TRBJ2-1; D unclear. This CDR3 is 15 amino acids long. Per germline, CDR1 MNHEY and CDR2 SMNVEV (reference sequence). Between the trimmed V and J ends, which lost 2 bases and 0 bases, there was a span of 8 bases. The CDR3 nucleotides are TGTGCCAGCAGTTTAGACGGTAGCTCCTACAATGAGCAGTTCTTC. Translating it yields CASSLDGSSYNEQFF.

V gene TRBV7-9 combines with J gene TRBJ1-4, with a possible D match to TRBD1 (5 bases). Trimming pared 1 base from V and 11 bases from J, leaving 14 bases between. Germline V gene lookup returns CDR1 SEHNR and CDR2 FQNEAQ (reference sequence). The CDR3 consists of 14 residues. CDR3 in amino acids: CASSLDDSGGKLFF. The CDR3 DNA sequence: TGTGCCAGCAGCTTAGACGACAGTGGGGGGAAACTGTTTTTT.

V and J are TRBV27 and TRBJ1-6, with a possible D match to TRBD1 (5 bases). Germline loops: CDR1 MNHEY, CDR2 SMNVEV (reference sequence). This CDR3 has 15 amino acids. V shed 4 bases and J shed 10 bases, with 17 bases lying between them. The CDR3 DNA reads TGTGCCAGCAGTTATATTATCGGGGCTGACTCACCCCTCCACTTT. This translates into CASSYIIGADSPLHF.

This clone has just one count. The chain recombines TRBV7-3 with TRBJ1-1; the D is unclear. Deletions cut 4 bases from V and 10 bases from J, with 16 bases between. The CDR3 consists of 13 residues. CDR1 is SGHTA, CDR2 FQGTGA, per germline. CDR3 sequence reads: CASSSPHPGGAFF. CDR3 DNA: TGTGCCAGCAGCTCCCCTCATCCGGGCGGAGCTTTCTTT.

The chain employs TRBV6-4 and TRBJ1-1; D may be TRBD1 (6 bases). The CDR3 contains 15 residues. Germline-derived CDR1 and CDR2 are MRHNA and SNTAGT. V was trimmed by 3 bases and J by 3 bases, leaving 14 bases between them. The CDR3 loop reads CASSERGSRHTEAFF. The CDR3 DNA reads TGTGCCAGCAGTGAAAGGGGGTCAAGGCACACTGAAGCTTTCTTT.

The CDR3 coding sequence is TGTGCCAGCAGCTTGGATCCGGATCAAGAGACCCAGTACTTC. As protein: CASSLDPDQETQYF. The chain has TRBV4-2 and TRBJ2-5; D not certain. From germline, CDR1 is LGHNA and CDR2 YNFKEQ. The CDR3 totals 14 residues. V was pared by 5 bases and J by 2 bases, with 12 bases between.

This chain uses TRBV25-1 with TRBJ1-6; 11 positions match TRBD1. J lost 10 bases, V lost 3 bases, and 8 bases had no gene match. Germline CDR1 MGHDK, CDR2 SYGVNS. This CDR3 contains 16 residues. Here the CDR3 DNA reads TGTGCCAGCAGTGACTGGACAGGGGGCTTCGGCTCACCCCTCCACTTT. Protein sequence: CASSDWTGGFGSPLHF. The full variable domain, its missing parts supplied by reference TRBV25-1 and TRBJ1-6, is EADIYQTPRYLVIGTGKKITLECSQTMGHDKMYWYQQDPGMELHLIHYSYGVNSTEKGDLSSESTVSRIRTEHFPLTLESARPSHTSQYLCASSDWTGGFGSPLHFGNGTRLTVT.